The rows below give T cell receptor beta chains drawn from one sample of a study of blood T cells in healthy people across ages. Each CDR3 protein gets one entry after TCRdb re-called the 5' RACE reads with MiXCR. Found here are some 1,800,000 distinct CDR3 sequences, more than 35% of them singletons; the top ten hold roughly 23%. The sample consisted of blood. The source of these receptors is a human donor in good health. CDR3s include the opening cysteine and the closing phenylalanine or tryptophan. A D gene is named only where the DNA matches it firmly. Clone size is given for some rows only: seen once, a few or many times, or a class if the clone is expanded.

clone_size,v_call,d_call,j_call,cdr3_aa,cdr3_nt
few,TRBV7-8,.,TRBJ2-7,CASSPGGVGYEQYF,TGTGCCAGCAGCCCGGGTGGGGTGGGCTACGAGCAGTACTTC
few,TRBV7-9,.,TRBJ2-6,CASFGTPNSGANVLTF,TGTGCCAGCTTCGGGACACCAAACTCTGGGGCCAACGTCCTGACTTTC
.,TRBV29-1,.,TRBJ1-5,CSASLGLDQPQHF,TGCAGCGCCAGCCTAGGTCTCGATCAGCCCCAGCATTTT
few,TRBV12-3/TRBV12-4,.,TRBJ2-3,CASSFGGDTDTQYF,TGTGCCAGCAGTTTTGGCGGCGACACAGATACGCAGTATTTT
.,TRBV4-1,.,TRBJ1-2,CASSHPEGYRDGGYTF,TGCGCCAGCAGCCATCCAGAGGGGTATCGAGATGGAGGCTACACCTTC
.,TRBV27,.,TRBJ2-1,CASNHRGGANEQFF,TGTGCCAGCAATCACAGGGGGGGGGCGAATGAGCAGTTCTTC
.,TRBV20-1,.,TRBJ2-1,CSASKGFNEQFF,TGCAGCGCTTCTAAGGGGTTCAATGAGCAGTTCTTC
few,TRBV7-2,TRBD2,TRBJ2-3,CTSSLLAGQQDTQYF,TGTACCAGCAGCTTGCTAGCGGGGCAACAAGATACGCAGTATTTT
many,TRBV5-5,.,TRBJ2-5,CASSRSLSEGTQYF,TGTGCCAGCAGCCGAAGTCTGTCGGAGGGGACCCAGTACTTC
few,TRBV4-1,.,TRBJ2-3,CASSQAPLGGGYPDTQYF,TGCGCCAGCAGCCAAGCTCCGTTAGGGGGGGGGTACCCAGATACGCAGTATTTT
.,TRBV29-1,TRBD1,TRBJ1-1,CSVGGGLRVEAFF,TGCAGCGTTGGAGGGGGCTTACGCGTTGAAGCTTTCTTT
.,TRBV10-3,TRBD1,TRBJ1-1,CAITDRDPDTEAFF,TGTGCCATCACCGACAGGGATCCGGACACTGAAGCTTTCTTT
.,TRBV20-1,TRBD1,TRBJ1-2,CSARDWDSEPYGYTF,TGCAGTGCTAGAGATTGGGACAGTGAACCCTATGGCTACACCTTC
few,TRBV7-8,TRBD2,TRBJ2-3,CASSLVGRENTQYF,TGTGCCAGCAGCTTAGTTGGGAGGGAGAATACGCAGTATTTT
.,TRBV14,.,TRBJ1-3,CASSQEFFYSGNTIYF,TGTGCCAGCAGCCAAGAGTTTTTTTACTCTGGAAACACCATATATTTT
.,TRBV3-1,TRBD1,TRBJ2-5,CASSQEVGTGRETQYF,TGTGCCAGCAGCCAAGAGGTCGGGACAGGACGGGAGACCCAGTACTTC
many,TRBV7-2,TRBD2,TRBJ2-3,CASRLAGVTDTQYF,TGTGCCAGCAGATTGGCGGGGGTTACAGATACGCAGTATTTT
.,TRBV4-1,.,TRBJ1-2,CASSQVLRRYGYTF,TGCGCCAGCAGCCAAGTTCTGAGGCGCTATGGCTACACCTTC
.,TRBV20-1,TRBD1,TRBJ2-1,CSARDPRTGHYNEQFF,TGCAGTGCTAGAGATCCCCGGACAGGACATTACAATGAGCAGTTCTTC
few,TRBV20-1,TRBD2,TRBJ2-1,CSARGVTGGNNEQFF,TGCAGTGCTAGAGGGGTTACGGGGGGGAACAATGAGCAGTTCTTC
.,TRBV6-5,TRBD1,TRBJ2-2,CASRQPGQVSGELFF,TGTGCCAGCAGGCAACCGGGACAGGTATCCGGGGAGCTGTTTTTT
.,TRBV6-2/TRBV6-3,.,TRBJ1-5,CASSPRTELVAQHF,TGTGCCAGCAGTCCAAGGACTGAACTGGTAGCCCAGCATTTT
.,TRBV7-2,.,TRBJ2-7,CASSFTGIGYEQYF,TGTGCCAGCAGCTTCACAGGGATCGGGTACGAGCAGTACTTC
.,TRBV7-3,.,TRBJ2-3,CASSFYQTSTDTQYF,TGTGCCAGCAGCTTTTATCAGACTAGCACAGATACGCAGTATTTT
.,TRBV5-1,TRBD2,TRBJ2-3,CAGSSSGGSTDTQYF,TGCGCCGGCAGCTCCAGCGGGGGTAGCACAGATACGCAGTATTTT
.,TRBV7-2,.,TRBJ1-2,CASSLDLSAYGYTF,TGTGCCAGCAGCTTAGATCTCAGCGCCTATGGCTACACCTTC
.,TRBV7-3,.,TRBJ1-6,CASSLDAYSPLHF,TGTGCCAGCAGCTTAGACGCCTATTCACCCCTCCACTTT
.,TRBV12-3/TRBV12-4,TRBD1,TRBJ2-1,CASSSGTAFYNEQFF,TGTGCCAGCAGTTCGGGGACAGCGTTCTACAATGAGCAGTTCTTC
.,TRBV12-3/TRBV12-4,TRBD1,TRBJ2-7,CASSWDRYYEQYF,TGTGCCAGCAGCTGGGACAGGTACTACGAGCAGTACTTC
.,TRBV27,.,TRBJ2-1,CASSLSISREQFF,TGTGCCAGCAGTTTATCGATCTCGCGCGAGCAGTTCTTC
.,TRBV20-1,.,TRBJ2-1,CSAEDAGPSSYNEQFF,TGCAGTGCCGAGGACGCGGGGCCAAGCTCCTACAATGAGCAGTTCTTC
few,TRBV28,TRBD2,TRBJ2-3,CASRPGLAGADTQYF,TGTGCCAGCCGTCCGGGACTAGCGGGGGCTGATACGCAGTATTTT
few,TRBV2,TRBD1,TRBJ1-4,CASSEGRARGNEKLFF,TGTGCCAGCAGTGAAGGTCGTGCCAGGGGGAATGAAAAACTGTTTTTT
.,TRBV4-1,.,TRBJ1-5,CASSPSLRQPQHF,TGCGCCAGCAGCCCCTCCCTCCGGCAGCCCCAGCATTTT
many,TRBV18,TRBD1,TRBJ2-5,CASSPPTGVTQYF,TGTGCCAGCTCACCACCTACAGGGGTGACCCAGTACTTC
.,TRBV20-1,.,TRBJ2-3,CSALKGGHDFSTDTQYF,TGCAGTGCCCTAAAGGGGGGACACGACTTTAGCACAGATACGCAGTATTTT
.,TRBV5-1,TRBD1,TRBJ1-2,CASSLLPGQNYGYTF,TGCGCCAGCAGCTTGTTGCCGGGACAGAACTATGGCTACACCTTC
few,TRBV6-6,.,TRBJ2-7,CASSTTLSRSYEQYF,TGTGCCAGCAGTACCACATTATCGAGGAGCTACGAGCAGTACTTC
.,TRBV6-1,.,TRBJ2-2,CASSTRTIENTGELFF,TGTGCCAGCAGTACCCGGACTATCGAGAACACCGGGGAGCTGTTTTTT
few,TRBV9,.,TRBJ2-1,CASSPPADNEQFF,TGTGCCAGCAGCCCCCCCGCAGACAATGAGCAGTTCTTC
few,TRBV24-1,.,TRBJ2-6,CATSDPARDRSGANVLTF,TGTGCCACCAGTGATCCCGCCCGCGATCGCTCTGGGGCCAACGTCCTGACTTTC
.,TRBV6-6,TRBD1,TRBJ1-6,CASSYRDRQNSPLHF,TGTGCCAGCAGTTACCGGGACAGGCAAAATTCACCCCTCCACTTT
.,TRBV7-2,TRBD1,TRBJ1-2,CASSFSQTGYYGYTF,TGTGCCAGCAGCTTTTCCCAGACAGGGTATTATGGCTACACCTTC
many,TRBV28,.,TRBJ2-4,CASSSPGAADIQYF,TGTGCCAGCAGTTCACCGGGGGCGGCGGACATTCAGTACTTC
.,TRBV10-3,TRBD1,TRBJ2-7,CAIGQGLEQYF,TGTGCCATCGGACAGGGGCTCGAGCAGTACTTC
.,TRBV7-2,TRBD2,TRBJ2-5,CASSSPTGTSGRQETQYF,TGTGCCAGCAGCTCCCCTACCGGGACTAGCGGGCGCCAAGAGACCCAGTACTTC
.,TRBV7-2,.,TRBJ2-7,CASNFGGAYEQYF,TGTGCCAGCAATTTCGGAGGGGCCTACGAGCAGTACTTC
.,TRBV7-2,TRBD1,TRBJ2-7,CASSPPDRASYEQYF,TGTGCCAGCAGCCCCCCGGACAGGGCCTCCTACGAGCAGTACTTC
.,TRBV10-3,.,TRBJ2-7,CAISGARTNSPYEQYF,TGTGCCATCAGTGGGGCCCGTACGAACTCCCCCTACGAGCAGTACTTC
.,TRBV6-2/TRBV6-3,.,TRBJ1-5,CASTDGIHQPQHF,TGTGCCAGCACCGACGGAATTCATCAGCCCCAGCATTTT
few,TRBV20-1,TRBD1,TRBJ2-5,CSASADRVQETQYF,TGCAGTGCTAGTGCTGACAGGGTGCAAGAGACCCAGTACTTC
few,TRBV7-2,TRBD2,TRBJ2-1,CASRRGLAGGVYNEQFF,TGTGCCAGCCGTAGGGGTCTAGCGGGGGGCGTGTACAATGAGCAGTTCTTC